The clone carrying this T cell receptor beta chain was observed a handful of times. These data originate in a study of beta chain features in type 1 diabetes. The CDR3 extends over 14 amino acids. Germline V gives CDR1 SGHRS, CDR2 YFSETQ. With V trimmed by 5 bases and J by 8 bases, 10 bases remained unmatched. Expressed TCRB transcripts were sequenced because the isolated RNA had all been reverse transcribed beforehand. Assay: immunoSEQ multiplex PCR; the TCRdb copy retains only in-frame clones and omits some. The repertoire holds more than 300,000 clones, with around 12% as singletons. The TCR sequence derives from a man in his late teens or twenties in good health. V gene TRBV5-1 combines with J gene TRBJ2-1; TRBD1 agrees at 7 bases. The material sequenced was naive CD4+ T cells from blood. The CDR3 loop is CASSRDSLGDEQFF. CDR3 DNA: TGCGCCAGCAGTCGGGACAGCCTAGGGGATGAGCAGTTCTTC.